Listed below are T cell receptor beta chains from one sample, sequenced in a study of shared clonotypes between healthy human individuals. Only in-frame clones appear in the TCRdb table, and some are missing; sequencing was by immunoSEQ multiplex PCR. The sample includes 950,000 to 1,200,000 clones, 60% to 85% of them seen just once. Sequenced sample: memory CD4+ T cells from PBMCs. The receptors derive from a man between 18 and 29 years old in good health. Some clones in this sample may be carry-over from other donors' samples. The CDR3 runs from the conserved cysteine through the conserved F or W. The D gene is left open where the match is weak. Clone size is stated in some rows and not others, as once, few, many or a class when expanded.

>.|TRBV11-3|.|TRBJ2-7
TGTGCCAGCAGCTCCCTGGAGGCTAGTGAGCAGTACTTC
CASSSLEASEQYF
>.|TRBV7-2|.|TRBJ2-1
TGTGCCAGCAGCCCAATAGGGGGGCGGGGTCACAATGAGCAGTTCTTC
CASSPIGGRGHNEQFF
>.|TRBV6-4|few|TRBJ2-1
TGTGCCAGCAGTGTGGAGGGAAGCGGCGAGCAGTTCTTC
CASSVEGSGEQFF
>.|TRBV4-1|.|TRBJ1-4
TGCGCCAGCAGCCAAGTCCCCCGCGCGCCGGGTGAAAAACTGTTTTTT
CASSQVPRAPGEKLFF
>.|TRBV5-1|few|TRBJ2-1
TGCGCCAGCAGCTTGATTCAGACAGGCCGGAATGAGCAGTTCTTC
CASSLIQTGRNEQFF
>.|TRBV5-1|.|TRBJ2-1
TGCGCCAGCAGCTTACTAGCAGGAGAGCAGTTCTTC
CASSLLAGEQFF
>.|TRBV6-1|.|TRBJ2-6
TGTGCCAGCAGGGGGGCTGGGGCCAACGTCCTGACTTTC
CASRGAGANVLTF
>.|TRBV12-2|.|TRBJ2-1
TGTGCAAGTCGCTTGGCTACTAGCGGGTGGAATGAGCAGTTCTTC
CASRLATSGWNEQFF
>.|TRBV5-1|.|TRBJ1-2
TGCGCCAGCAGCTTGGGTTGGGGTGGCTATGGCTACACCTTC
CASSLGWGGYGYTF
>TRBD1|TRBV5-4|.|TRBJ1-2
TGTGCCAGCAGCCAACTACAGGGGAGGGATGGCTACACCTTC
CASSQLQGRDGYTF
>.|TRBV29-1|.|TRBJ1-2
TGCAGCGTTACGCAGAACTATGGCTACACCTTC
CSVTQNYGYTF
>.|TRBV7-7|.|TRBJ2-1
TGTGCCAGCAGCCCTGGCAAGGGAGGGGGCGATGAGCAGTTCTTC
CASSPGKGGGDEQFF
>.|TRBV11-1|.|TRBJ2-5
TGTGCCAGCAAACTATTTCCCGGAGAGACCCAGTACTTC
CASKLFPGETQYF
>.|TRBV28|.|TRBJ1-2
TGTGCCAGCAGTATAAGGACAGCTAACTATGGCTACACCTTC
CASSIRTANYGYTF
>TRBD1|TRBV29-1|.|TRBJ1-5
TGCAGCGTAAGAGGACAGGGTGTAAATCAGCCCCAGCATTTT
CSVRGQGVNQPQHF
>TRBD1|TRBV5-4|.|TRBJ2-7
TGTGCCAGCAGCCGGCGTGGCAGGGGGCTGGGGGAGCAGTACTTC
CASSRRGRGLGEQYF
>.|TRBV11-3|.|TRBJ2-7
TGTGCCAGCAGCTTATCTAGGGAGCCCTACGAGCAGTACTTC
CASSLSREPYEQYF
>.|TRBV7-8|few|TRBJ2-1
TGTGCCAGCAGCTTATCCCGATCCTTTGATGAGCAGTTCTTC
CASSLSRSFDEQFF
>.|TRBV29-1|.|TRBJ2-1
TGCAGCGTTGGGTGGGTCTCCTACAATGAGCAGTTCTTC
CSVGWVSYNEQFF
>.|TRBV11-3|once|TRBJ2-1
TGTGCCAGCAGCTTATCCCCCTACAATGAGCAGTTCTTC
CASSLSPYNEQFF
>TRBD2|TRBV6-1|.|TRBJ2-7
TGTGCCACCCGACTAGCGGGAGGGAACGAGCAGTACTTC
CATRLAGGNEQYF
>TRBD2|TRBV9|.|TRBJ2-7
TGTGCCAGCAGCGGTACCGGGACTAGCAATTACGAGCAGTACTTC
CASSGTGTSNYEQYF
>TRBD1|TRBV5-1|once|TRBJ2-5
TGCGCCAGCAGCTTACAGGGGGTCGGGGAGACCCAGTACTTC
CASSLQGVGETQYF
>TRBD2|TRBV2|.|TRBJ2-1
TGTGCCAGCGTTTTGAGTTTAGCGGGGGGTGAGCAGTTCTTC
CASVLSLAGGEQFF
>.|TRBV28|.|TRBJ2-7
TGTGCCACACAATCAGTTTACGAGCAGTACTTC
CATQSVYEQYF
>TRBD1|TRBV6-1|.|TRBJ2-7
TGTGCCAGCAGTGCTGGGACAGGGCGCGGGGAGCAGTACTTC
CASSAGTGRGEQYF
>.|TRBV7-9|.|TRBJ2-2
TGTGCCAGCAGCCGGGACGCGAACACCGGGGAGCTGTTTTTT
CASSRDANTGELFF
>.|TRBV2|.|TRBJ2-1
TGTGCCAGCAGTGGAACGATGGCTTACAATGAGCAGTTCTTC
CASSGTMAYNEQFF
>.|TRBV27|.|TRBJ2-7
TGTGCCAGCAGTTACACGCCTTTCCGCGAGCAGTACTTC
CASSYTPFREQYF
>.|TRBV4-1|few|TRBJ2-3
TGCGCCAGCAGCCGCCCCGGGCCCTGGGGAGATACGCAGTATTTT
CASSRPGPWGDTQYF
>.|TRBV11-2|few|TRBJ1-1
TGTGCCAGCAGCGAGCGGGGGGGGAGGACTGAAGCTTTCTTT
CASSERGGRTEAFF
>.|TRBV29-1|.|TRBJ2-3
TGCAGCGTTGCGGGGATGGGTACGCAGTATTTT
CSVAGMGTQYF
>TRBD1|TRBV7-2|.|TRBJ2-7
TGTGCCAGCTCGAGGACAGGGTCCGGCGAGCAGTACTTC
CASSRTGSGEQYF
>.|TRBV11-2|.|TRBJ1-1
TGTGCCAGCAGCTTCCGGGGTTTAACTGAAGCTTTCTTT
CASSFRGLTEAFF
>TRBD2|TRBV28|.|TRBJ2-2
TGTGCCAGCCGCGCGGGGGGCCCCGGGCATTTCGGGGAGCTGTTTTTT
CASRAGGPGHFGELFF
>.|TRBV28|once|TRBJ2-1
TGTGCCAGCAGTTTTTCCGGGACATCAAGTTCCTACAATGAGCAGTTCTTC
CASSFSGTSSSYNEQFF
>TRBD2|TRBV5-4|.|TRBJ2-1
TGTGCCAGCAGTCCCGGACTAGCGGGAGGAAATGAGCAGTTCTTC
CASSPGLAGGNEQFF
>TRBD1|TRBV5-1|.|TRBJ2-2
TGCGCCAGCAGCCTCCAGGGGGCAGCCGGGGAGCTGTTTTTT
CASSLQGAAGELFF
>TRBD2|TRBV20-1|.|TRBJ2-1
TGCAGTGCTTTCGCGGGAGGTGAGCAGTTCTTC
CSAFAGGEQFF
>.|TRBV27|.|TRBJ2-1
TGTGCCAGCAGTTTATCGTGGCCAGGAGGATCAAATGAGCAGTTCTTC
CASSLSWPGGSNEQFF
>.|TRBV28|.|TRBJ1-5
TGTGCCAGCAGTTTTGGATCCCAGCCCCAGCATTTT
CASSFGSQPQHF
>TRBD1|TRBV18|few|TRBJ1-3
TGTGCCAGCTCACCGGGACAGCCAAAATCTGGAAACACCATATATTTT
CASSPGQPKSGNTIYF
>TRBD1|TRBV11-2|.|TRBJ1-1
TGTGCCAGCAGCGGACGGACAGGGAACACTGAAGCTTTCTTT
CASSGRTGNTEAFF